This passage covers 29 T cell receptor beta chains from one sample sequenced in a study of spatial heterogeneity in lung cancer. Study-wide points: Tumoral mutation counts were tracked by counts of expanded intratumoral alpha and beta TCRs.

Their antigens remain unidentified. Each CDR3 protein is one row after TCRdb ran MiXCR on the 5' RACE reads. The data hold a few thousand distinct CDR3 sequences, with 35% to 40% observed a single time. Specified time point: sample taken at primary tumor resection. The starting material was lung tumor tissue, obtained at surgery. The source of these receptors is a male donor with early-stage non-small cell lung cancer.

This clonotype was seen more than once but under ten times. A read error is likely, as this CDR3 ends without the conserved phenylalanine or tryptophan. With the library built for alpha chains, this beta chain is off target and its frequency is not meaningful. The chain links TRBV6-2 or TRBV6-3 to TRBJ2-3; no definite D call. Germline V CDR1 and CDR2: MNHEY, SVGEGT. CDR3 size: 11 residues. The V end was cut by 5 bases, the J end by 3 bases, with 3 bases between. CDR3 region: CASSQTDTQYS. CDR3 nucleotide sequence: TGTGCCAGCAGTCAAACAGATACGCAGTATTCT.

This clonotype showed up many times. This beta chain is a stray read from a library made for alpha chains; its abundance is not meaningful. This chain links TRBV27 with TRBJ2-1, with D perhaps being TRBD1 or TRBD2 (5 bases each). CDR1 is MNHEY and CDR2 is SMNVEV in the germline V gene (reference sequence). The V end lost 3 bases, the J end lost 8 bases, and 17 bases lay between the germline ends. The CDR3 has 15 amino acids. The CDR3 spells CASSFGAPPHYEQFF. Written as DNA, the CDR3 is TGTGCCAGCAGTTTCGGGGCCCCTCCGCACTATGAGCAGTTCTTC.

Details on this clonotype: This beta chain was picked up by a library intended for alpha chains and is off target, so its count carries little meaning. The V and J genes are TRBV5-1 and TRBJ1-1, with TRBD1 as a possible D gene (5 bases). Germline V CDR1 and CDR2: SGHRS, YFSETQ. The CDR3 has 14 amino acids. V was clipped by 0 bases and J by 1 base, with 7 bases between them. DNA for the CDR3: TGCGCCAGCAGCTTGGGGGGGAAGAACACTGAAGCTTTCTTT. Amino acids: CASSLGGKNTEAFF.

On this clonotype: Since the library was made to target alpha chains, this beta chain is a stray read and its abundance is not meaningful. The chain links TRBV11-2 to TRBJ2-1; unclear D gene. The ends were cut back, 4 bases at V and 0 bases at J, with 4 bases in the middle. CDR3 size: 13 residues. CDR1 SGHAT and CDR2 FQNNGV come from the germline V gene. The CDR3 DNA sequence: TGTGCCAGCAGCTCGAGCTCCTACAATGAGCAGTTCTTC. Its translation is CASSSSSYNEQFF.

By share of the sample, this clonotype is medium-sized. Found in a library prepared for alpha chains, this beta chain is an off-target read, and its abundance has little meaning. This chain connects TRBV28 to TRBJ2-7; perhaps TRBD2 as D (6 bases). Looked up from germline, CDR1 is MDHEN and CDR2 is SYDVKM. CDR3 length: 13 amino acids. Trimming pared 7 bases from V and 0 bases from J, leaving 10 bases between. The CDR3 sequence is CASMRGFSYEQYF. CDR3 DNA sequence: TGTGCCAGCATGCGGGGTTTCTCCTACGAGCAGTACTTC.

This clonotype is judged large. Because the library targeted alpha chains, this beta chain is an off-target read whose size means little. The chain is built from TRBV10-2 and TRBJ2-7; TRBD1 aligns across 7 bases. CDR3 length equals 16 residues. Germline loops: CDR1 WSHSY, CDR2 SAAADI. V lost 6 bases, J lost 0 bases, and 11 bases stayed unmatched. This CDR3 reads CASRADRAPSSYEQYF. Written as DNA, the CDR3 is TGCGCCAGCAGGGCTGACAGGGCCCCGAGCTCCTACGAGCAGTACTTC.

In its sample, this clonotype ranks as hyperexpanded. This beta chain slipped into a library made for alpha chains as a stray read, so its size is not meaningful. V usage is TRBV7-8 and J usage is TRBJ2-2; no clear D. The V and J ends lost 0 bases and 5 bases respectively, with 10 bases between them. The germline V gene has CDR1 SGHVS and CDR2 FQNEAQ. The CDR3 has 15 residues. This chain's CDR3 is CASSLARSLTGELFF. In nucleotides, the CDR3 is TGTGCCAGCAGCTTAGCGCGAAGTTTAACCGGGGAGCTGTTTTTT.

This clonotype is labeled as large (0.1 to 1%). Within a library made for alpha chains, this beta chain is off target, and its count is uninformative. The chain couples TRBV28 to TRBJ2-7; possibly TRBD1 for D (6 bases). The CDR3 loop spans 15 amino acids. Germline CDR1 MDHEN, CDR2 SYDVKM. V dropped 3 bases and J dropped 0 bases, with 12 bases sitting between them. The CDR3 spells CASSLTGFLSYEQYF. Written as DNA, the CDR3 is TGTGCCAGCAGTTTGACAGGTTTCCTCTCCTACGAGCAGTACTTC.

About this clonotype itself: Because the library targeted alpha chains, this beta chain is an off-target read whose size means little. The CDR3 loop is CAWSVGLAGLTGELFF. CDR3 coding DNA: TGTGCCTGGAGTGTAGGTCTAGCGGGATTAACCGGGGAGCTGTTTTTT. The chain has TRBV30 and TRBJ2-2; TRBD2 matches at 9 bases. J gave up 5 bases and V 0 bases, and 7 bases lay outside the gene matches. The CDR3 has 16 amino acids. Germline assignment: CDR1 GTSNPN and CDR2 SVGIG (reference sequence).

Concerning this clonotype: The library was prepared for alpha chains; this beta chain is a stray read, so its frequency means little. V and J are TRBV11-2 and TRBJ2-3; D is unresolved. Trimming took 0 bases from V and 1 from J, leaving 8 bases between them. The CDR3 sequence is 15 residues long. Germline assignment: CDR1 SGHAT and CDR2 FQNNGV. The CDR3 here is CASSLDESGTDTQYF. The CDR3 DNA reads as TGTGCCAGCAGCTTAGATGAGAGCGGCACAGATACGCAGTATTTT.

On this clonotype itself: For a library built for alpha chains, this beta chain is a stray read; little rests on its size. This chain connects TRBV12-3 or TRBV12-4 to TRBJ2-7, with a possible D match to TRBD1 (5 bases). Trimming pared 7 bases from V and 0 bases from J, leaving 13 bases between. The CDR3 is made up of 14 amino acids. Here the CDR3 DNA reads TGTGCCAGCACTACTCAGGGTAGCTCCTACGAGCAGTACTTC. Protein product: CASTTQGSSYEQYF.

In its sample, this clonotype ranks as medium-sized. The library was built for alpha chains, so this beta chain is an off-target read and its size means little. V gene TRBV21-1 combines with J gene TRBJ2-3; the table's D call, TRBD1, was not checked against the DNA. TRBV21-1 is classified as a pseudogene. The CDR3 contains 17 residues. The CDR3 region is CASSKRGVARPRDTQYF. CDR3 nucleotide sequence: TGTGCCAGCAGCAAACGGGGCGTGGCACGTCCAAGGGATACGCAGTATTTT.

This clonotype has more than one count but fewer than ten. In a library made to pick up alpha chains, this beta chain is a stray read with a size that means little. The CDR3 sequence is CASRKPGQGPSSYEQYF. DNA for the CDR3: TGTGCCAGCAGAAAACCGGGACAGGGGCCGAGCTCCTACGAGCAGTACTTC. The J gene is TRBJ2-7, the V gene TRBV28; 10 bases match TRBD1. This CDR3 spans 17 amino acids. The germline gives CDR1 MDHEN, CDR2 SYDVKM. Germline trimming cut 6 bases from V and 0 bases from J; bases unmatched to any gene: 11.

On this clonotype: Because the library targeted alpha chains, this beta chain is an off-target read whose size means little. This sequence joins TRBV2 and TRBJ2-7; D is unclear. Germline V gene data show CDR1 as SNHLY and CDR2 as FYNNEI. The CDR3 extends over 12 amino acids. The V end lost 6 bases, the J end lost 6 bases, and 12 bases lay between the germline ends. The CDR3 spells CASSYTPREQYF. CDR3 coding DNA: TGTGCCAGCAGCTACACTCCCCGCGAGCAGTACTTC.

This clonotype is medium-sized by share. This beta chain is a stray read from a library made for alpha chains; its abundance is not meaningful. The chain joins TRBV28 to TRBJ2-5; TRBD2 is a possible D gene (6 bases). V lost 8 bases to trimming and J lost 0 bases, with 16 bases between them. CDR1 is MDHEN, CDR2 SYDVKM, per germline. The CDR3 has 15 residues. The CDR3 loop reads CASGGAGMYQETQYF. CDR3 DNA: TGTGCCAGCGGCGGGGCGGGGATGTACCAAGAGACCCAGTACTTC.

This clonotype appeared a single time. The library was built for alpha chains, so this beta chain is an off-target read and its size means little. V is TRBV6-2 or TRBV6-3 and J is TRBJ2-5; D is unresolved. With 2 bases removed from V and 4 bases from J, the gap between germline ends came to 2 bases. Per the germline V gene, CDR1 is MNHEY and CDR2 is SVGEGT. This CDR3 has 11 amino acids. For the CDR3, the DNA is TGTGCCAGCAGTTACGGAGAGACCCAGTACTTC. This translates into CASSYGETQYF.

This clonotype was counted ten times or more. This beta chain is a stray read from a library made for alpha chains; its abundance is not meaningful. This chain connects TRBV7-2 to TRBJ2-7; 11 positions agree with TRBD1. The CDR3 has 15 residues. Per germline, CDR1 SGHTA and CDR2 FQGNSA. The trim removed 3 bases at V and 6 bases at J, leaving 7 bases unmatched. CDR3 coding DNA: TGTGCCAGCAGCTTTCCGGACAGGGGGCTTTTCGAGCAGTACTTC. Translation: CASSFPDRGLFEQYF. The variable domain in full, completed from reference TRBV7-2 and TRBJ2-7, reads GAGVSQSPSNKVTEKGKDVELRCDPISGHTALYWYRQSLGQGLEFLIYFQGNSAPDKSGLPSDRFSAERTGGSVSTLTIQRTQQEDSAVYLCASSFPDRGLFEQYFGPGTRLTVT.

This clonotype is labeled as medium-sized. The library was built for alpha chains, so this beta chain is an off-target read and its size means little. This chain uses TRBV5-1 with TRBJ2-1; 8 bases fit TRBD2. After removal of 1 base from V and 5 bases from J, the junction contained 5 bases not matched to a gene. CDR3 size: 15 residues. The germline V gene encodes CDR1 SGHRS and CDR2 YFSETQ. CDR3 loop: CASSLIQRENNEQFF. Here the CDR3 DNA reads TGCGCCAGCAGCTTGATCCAGCGGGAGAACAATGAGCAGTTCTTC. Together with reference TRBV5-1 and TRBJ2-1, the CDR3 gives the full variable domain: KAGVTQTPRYLIKTRGQQVTLSCSPISGHRSVSWYQQTPGQGLQFLFEYFSETQRNKGNFPGRFSGRQFSNSRSEMNVSTLELGDSALYLCASSLIQRENNEQFFGPGTRLTVL.

About this clonotype: With the library built for alpha chains, this beta chain is off target and its frequency is not meaningful. The rearrangement joins TRBV6-2 or TRBV6-3 to TRBJ1-5; D unresolved. Germline CDR1 reads MNHEY; CDR2 reads SVGEGT. This CDR3 is built from 13 residues. Deletions cut 2 bases from V and 3 bases from J, with 5 bases between. CDR3 coding DNA: TGTGCCAGCAGTTACGCGGACAATCAGCCCCAGCATTTT. This codes for CASSYADNQPQHF.

At least ten counts were recorded for this clonotype. This beta chain came through as a stray read in a library set up for alpha chains, and its size says little. J is TRBJ2-3 and V is TRBV20-1, with 9 bases matching TRBD2. The J segment lost 2 bases and the V segment lost 3 bases, leaving 15 bases of the junction unmatched. The CDR3 contains 18 residues. The germline V gene has CDR1 DFQATT and CDR2 SNEGSKA (reference sequence). The DNA of the CDR3 is TGCAGTGCTAGTCCCCCGATCGGGCTAGCGGGACCCACAGATACGCAGTATTTT. The encoded protein is CSASPPIGLAGPTDTQYF.

Regarding this clonotype: Because the library targeted alpha chains, this beta chain is an off-target read whose size means little. The chain joins TRBV4-3 to TRBJ1-2; D remains ambiguous. This CDR3 region has 15 residues. Germline V gene data show CDR1 as LGHNA and CDR2 as YSLEER. The ends were cut back, 2 bases at V and 5 bases at J, with 15 bases in the middle. DNA of the CDR3: TGCGCCAGCAGCCAACGCAGGACGGCGGAATATGGCTACACCTTC. This sequence encodes CASSQRRTAEYGYTF.

This clonotype is medium-sized in the sample. This beta chain appears as a stray read in a library generated for alpha chains; its size is not informative. The V call is TRBV18, the J call TRBJ2-7; 9 nucleotides agree with TRBD1. The CDR3 has 13 amino acids. Germline V lookup: CDR1 KGHSH, CDR2 LQKENI. J gave up 6 bases and V 3 bases, and 3 bases lay outside the gene matches. The CDR3 reads CASSPGQGVEQYF. The CDR3 nucleotides are TGTGCCAGCTCACCGGGACAGGGTGTCGAGCAGTACTTC.

This clonotype has a count of ten or more. A library made for alpha chains picked up this beta chain off target, so its size means little. The J gene is TRBJ2-1, the V gene TRBV20-1, with 8 bases identical to TRBD1. The CDR3 is 14 residues long. V lost 6 bases and J lost 8; bases outside the gene matches: 12. Germline values: CDR1 DFQATT, CDR2 SNEGSKA (reference sequence). Here the CDR3 DNA reads TGCAGTGCCGACGGCCAGGGGGCGATTGATGAGCAGTTCTTC. This encodes CSADGQGAIDEQFF.

In the case of this clonotype: Since the library was made to target alpha chains, this beta chain is a stray read and its abundance is not meaningful. This chain uses TRBV12-3 or TRBV12-4 with TRBJ2-5; D may correspond to TRBD1 or TRBD2 (6 bases each). This CDR3 is built from 15 residues. Trimming stripped 6 bases from V and 5 bases from J, with 19 bases between. The CDR3 loop reads CASRGGSGRGETQYF. Here the CDR3 DNA reads TGTGCCAGCAGGGGGGGCTCCGGGAGAGGGGAGACCCAGTACTTC.

Of note for this clonotype: This beta chain slipped into a library made for alpha chains as a stray read, so its size is not meaningful. The chain recombines TRBV20-1 with TRBJ2-7; possibly TRBD2 for D (6 bases). Trimming took 4 bases from V and 7 from J, leaving 14 bases between them. The CDR3 is 12 residues long. The V gene's germline CDR1 is DFQATT and CDR2 SNEGSKA (reference sequence). The CDR3 bases are TGCAGTGCTACCGGGAGCCCGAGGGAGCAGTACTTC. Its protein product is CSATGSPREQYF.

Comment on this clonotype: Little can be read into the size of this beta chain, an off-target read in a library designed for alpha chains. The rearrangement joins TRBV28 to TRBJ2-3; D is unresolved. The V gene lost 10 bases and the J gene lost 4 bases, with 9 bases spanning the gap. Germline CDR1 MDHEN, CDR2 SYDVKM. The CDR3 runs 11 residues. The CDR3 DNA sequence: TGTGCCATCTCGTCGGCAGATACGCAGTATTTT. Translation gives CAISSADTQYF. The complete variable domain, with remaining parts taken from reference TRBV28 and TRBJ2-3, reads DVKVTQSSRYLVKRTGEKVFLECVQDMDHENMFWYRQDPGLGLRLIYFSYDVKMKEKGDIPEGYSVSREKKERFSLILESASTNQTSMYLCAISSADTQYFGPGTRLTVL.

To note about this clonotype: This beta chain slipped into a library made for alpha chains as a stray read, so its size is not meaningful. This chain connects TRBV14 to TRBJ2-2, with 10 bases that match TRBD1. J gave up 5 bases and V 4 bases, and 4 bases lay outside the gene matches. The CDR3 extends over 15 amino acids. The V gene's germline CDR1 is SGHDN and CDR2 FVKESK. DNA of the CDR3: TGTGCCAGCAGCCCGGGGACAGGGGTAACCGGGGAGCTGTTTTTT. It yields the protein CASSPGTGVTGELFF.

A note on this clonotype: This beta chain turned up in a library designed for alpha chains; as an off-target read, its abundance says little. The chain has TRBV10-3 and TRBJ2-1, with a possible D match to TRBD2 (6 bases). V lost 3 bases, J lost 4 bases, and 10 bases lay in between. The CDR3 spans 14 residues. CDR1 and CDR2 (germline): ENHRY, SYGVKD. CDR3 DNA: TGTGCCATCAGTGATCTGGCGGGATACAATGAGCAGTTCTTC. Protein sequence: CAISDLAGYNEQFF.

About this clonotype: This beta chain is a stray read from a library made for alpha chains; its abundance is not meaningful. The rearrangement links TRBV12-3 or TRBV12-4 to TRBJ2-5, with 8 positions matching TRBD1. This CDR3 region has 14 residues. With V trimmed by 5 bases and J by 5 bases, 7 bases remained unmatched. CDR3 residues: CASSLLGDRETQYF. In DNA, the CDR3 is TGTGCCAGCAGTCTTTTGGGGGACAGGGAGACCCAGTACTTC.